Reported below is one T cell receptor beta chain. The antigen remains unidentified. The read ends 3 residues before the CDR3 terminus; that terminus is restored from the germline J gene. The entry originates in a study of T cells in women clearing cervical HPV infection. Looking at the study overall: For cases, blood was sampled a median about 160 days after lesion detection, interquartile range roughly 90 to 210 days. Findings of the study overall: Cases carried less TRBV6-7 than controls: 0.11% versus 0.16%. Cases and controls were distinguished at AUC about 0.8 by richness and V genes.

Libraries were prepared by immunoSEQ multiplex PCR; TCRdb keeps only in-frame clonotypes and omits some of them. Here the sample table reports roughly 48,000 clones. Between the trimmed V and J ends, which lost 4 bases and 3 bases, there was a span of 17 bases. CDR1 and CDR2 (germline): MGHDK, SYGVNS. This CDR3 contains 16 residues. The sequence was collected from a woman between 18 and 70 years old with a cervical HPV16 infection that either progressed to CIN3+ or cleared (not recorded which). The gene calls are TRBV25-1 and TRBJ2-3; TRBD2 might be the D (5 bases). Sequenced: blood buffy coat. CDR3 protein: CASSVGLPEGTDTQYF. CDR3 DNA, as far as it was read: TGTGCCAGCAGTGTAGGTCTCCCAGAGGGTACAGATACG.